These T cell receptor beta chains were read from a single sample in a study of blood T cell repertoires in COVID-19. This table comes from immunoSEQ multiplex PCR, and its TCRdb copy is limited to in-frame clones, with some not included. The sample includes 200,000 to 300,000 clones, 75% to 90% of them seen just once. Sequencing was performed on peripheral blood. The receptors derive from a man aged 30-40 years with active or convalescent COVID-19. Each CDR3 is given with its conserved first and last residue. D genes are given only for firm matches. For some rows the clone size is stated as once, few or many, or as a class when expanded; others skip it.

j_call clone_size d_call v_call cdr3_aa cdr3_nt
TRBJ1-5 NA TRBD1 TRBV19 CASSMTGAYQPQHF TGTGCCAGTAGTATGACAGGGGCTTATCAGCCCCAGCATTTT
TRBJ2-1 NA NA TRBV24-1 CATSDTASGNEQFF TGTGCCACCAGTGATACGGCTTCGGGCAATGAGCAGTTCTTC
TRBJ2-1 few TRBD2 TRBV5-4 CASRWGGINSYNEQFF TGTGCCAGCAGATGGGGAGGGATAAACTCCTACAATGAGCAGTTCTTC
TRBJ1-2 once NA TRBV6-2/TRBV6-3 CASSYSRPFGYTF TGTGCCAGCAGTTACTCGCGCCCTTTTGGCTACACCTTC
TRBJ2-2 NA TRBD2 TRBV7-2 CASSLVGGGPPSGELFF TGTGCCAGCAGCTTAGTCGGCGGGGGGCCGCCTTCCGGGGAGCTGTTTTTT
TRBJ1-5 NA NA TRBV19 CASSIAGDSNQPQHF TGTGCCAGTAGTATAGCGGGGGATAGCAATCAGCCCCAGCATTTT
TRBJ1-5 NA NA TRBV30 CAWSAGQGNQPQHF TGTGCCTGGAGTGCAGGTCAGGGGAATCAGCCCCAGCATTTT
TRBJ1-5 NA TRBD1 TRBV6-4 CASSPGDRRKTNQPQHF TGTGCCAGCAGTCCGGGGGACAGAAGAAAAACCAATCAGCCCCAGCATTTT
TRBJ2-5 NA NA TRBV24-1 CATSRGGSETQYF TGTGCCACCAGTAGGGGGGGGTCAGAGACCCAGTACTTC
TRBJ2-1 NA TRBD2 TRBV9 CASSVGGGGENEQFF TGTGCCAGCAGCGTAGGAGGCGGGGGGGAGAATGAGCAGTTCTTC
TRBJ1-1 NA TRBD1 TRBV9 CASSVGGTGSTEAFF TGTGCCAGCAGCGTAGGAGGGACAGGGTCCACTGAAGCTTTCTTT
TRBJ1-1 NA NA TRBV2 CARLGHPNTEAFF TGTGCCAGACTTGGGCACCCAAACACTGAAGCTTTCTTT
TRBJ2-2 NA NA TRBV29-1 CSVEDGRDTDTGELFF TGCAGCGTTGAAGATGGCCGGGACACCGACACCGGGGAGCTGTTTTTT
TRBJ1-1 NA TRBD1 TRBV9 CASSVGGTVNTEAFF TGTGCCAGCAGCGTAGGGGGGACAGTGAACACTGAAGCTTTCTTT
TRBJ2-7 NA TRBD1 TRBV5-1 CASSSGTGGAYEQYF TGCGCCAGCAGCTCCGGGACAGGGGGAGCCTACGAGCAGTACTTC
TRBJ2-1 few TRBD2 TRBV29-1 CSARKRGGGGNEQFF TGCAGCGCTCGAAAGCGGGGGGGCGGAGGCAATGAGCAGTTCTTC
TRBJ2-5 NA NA TRBV18 CASSPQVSETQYF TGTGCCAGCTCACCGCAGGTTTCAGAGACCCAGTACTTC
TRBJ1-5 NA NA TRBV15 CATSRETGTSNQPQHF TGTGCCACCAGCAGGGAAACAGGGACGAGCAATCAGCCCCAGCATTTT
TRBJ2-2 once NA TRBV5-1 CASSLTGNTGELFF TGCGCCAGCAGCTTGACAGGGAACACCGGGGAGCTGTTTTTT
TRBJ1-1 NA NA TRBV9 CASSSLGYTEAFF TGTGCCAGCAGCTCTCTAGGTTATACTGAAGCTTTCTTT
TRBJ1-3 few NA TRBV4-2 CASSQEARGPTGNTIYF TGTGCCAGCAGCCAAGAGGCTCGGGGTCCCACTGGAAACACCATATATTTT
TRBJ1-1 many NA TRBV13 CASSSRRERGMNTEAFF TGTGCCAGCAGCTCACGAAGAGAGAGAGGGATGAACACTGAAGCTTTCTTT
TRBJ2-5 NA TRBD2 TRBV11-2 CASSSRLAGYQETQYF TGTGCCAGCAGCTCCCGACTAGCGGGGTATCAAGAGACCCAGTACTTC
TRBJ1-2 NA TRBD1 TRBV5-4 CASSGDGTGVLVGYGYTF TGTGCCAGCAGCGGAGACGGGACAGGGGTCTTAGTAGGCTATGGCTACACCTTC
TRBJ2-1 NA NA TRBV5-6 CASSLGANEQFF TGTGCCAGCAGCTTGGGGGCCAATGAGCAGTTCTTC
TRBJ1-1 NA NA TRBV19 CASSSRVNTEAFF TGTGCCAGTAGTAGTCGGGTGAACACTGAAGCTTTCTTT
TRBJ1-5 NA NA TRBV7-9 CASSPGTIGNQPQHF TGTGCCAGCAGCCCCGGGACAATCGGCAATCAGCCCCAGCATTTT
TRBJ1-4 once TRBD1 TRBV7-8 CASSQDRNNEKLFF TGTGCCAGCAGCCAGGACAGGAATAATGAAAAACTGTTTTTT
TRBJ1-4 NA NA TRBV4-1 CASSQGAGNEKLFF TGCGCCAGCAGCCAAGGCGCAGGGAATGAAAAACTGTTTTTT
TRBJ1-1 once NA TRBV10-1 CASSAGTRSAFF TGCGCCAGCAGTGCCGGGACTCGAAGCGCTTTCTTT
TRBJ2-7 NA TRBD1 TRBV5-6 CASSLATGVYEQYF TGTGCCAGCAGCTTGGCGACAGGGGTCTACGAGCAGTACTTC
TRBJ1-6 NA TRBD1 TRBV19 CASSIGQAPLHF TGTGCCAGTAGTATCGGACAGGCACCCCTCCACTTT
TRBJ1-2 few TRBD1 TRBV5-6 CASSLDRGTVRYTF TGTGCCAGCAGCTTGGACAGGGGGACGGTACGCTACACCTTC
TRBJ2-2 NA NA TRBV6-5 CASSRDIDYTGELFF TGTGCCAGCAGCCGGGACATTGACTACACCGGGGAGCTGTTTTTT
TRBJ2-1 NA TRBD2 TRBV6-2/TRBV6-3 CASSYPGIAGYNEQFF TGTGCCAGCAGTTACCCCGGGATAGCGGGGTACAATGAGCAGTTCTTC
TRBJ1-3 NA TRBD1 TRBV5-1 CASVLEQGPGNTIYF TGCGCCAGCGTCCTCGAACAGGGGCCTGGAAACACCATATATTTT
TRBJ1-5 NA NA TRBV6-5 CASSRDPGGNQPQHF TGTGCCAGCAGTCGGGACCCAGGGGGCAATCAGCCCCAGCATTTT
TRBJ1-2 NA NA TRBV21-1 CASSISVRGTLGYGYTF TGTGCCAGCAGCATATCTGTCAGGGGGACTTTGGGCTATGGCTACACCTTC
TRBJ2-7 NA NA TRBV29-1 CSVETGGLYEQYF TGCAGCGTTGAGACGGGGGGCCTTTACGAGCAGTACTTC
TRBJ1-6 NA NA TRBV18 CASSPNQGNSPLHF TGTGCCAGCTCACCAAACCAGGGTAATTCACCCCTCCACTTT
TRBJ2-7 NA TRBD2 TRBV7-3 CASSLGDYPYEQYF TGTGCCAGCAGCTTAGGGGACTACCCCTACGAGCAGTACTTC
TRBJ2-2 once NA TRBV4-2 CASSPGPAGGELFF TGTGCCAGCAGCCCCGGGCCCGCGGGCGGGGAGCTGTTTTTT
TRBJ2-1 NA TRBD1 TRBV4-3 CASSHLTGDSYNEQFF TGCGCCAGCAGCCACTTAACAGGGGACTCCTACAATGAGCAGTTCTTC
TRBJ2-3 NA NA TRBV27 CASSLTAPGSTDTQYF TGTGCCAGCAGTTTAACTGCTCCGGGAAGCACAGATACGCAGTATTTT
TRBJ2-7 NA TRBD1 TRBV5-8 CASSWDSSYEQYF TGTGCCAGCAGCTGGGACAGCTCCTACGAGCAGTACTTC
TRBJ2-7 NA NA TRBV13 CASSLVEAGNYEQYF TGTGCCAGCAGCTTAGTCGAAGCAGGGAACTACGAGCAGTACTTC
TRBJ2-5 NA TRBD1 TRBV9 CASSTGTGEETQYF TGTGCCAGCAGCACCGGGACAGGGGAGGAGACCCAGTACTTC